This T cell receptor (beta chain) was profiled in a study of T cell responses to AZD1222 COVID-19 vaccine. Whole-study findings and limits: The donor group comprised mostly white British people and more females; the analysis possibly underestimated clonal diversity. It was only a handful of AZD1222 recipients who were seropositive at baseline. Unmutated variant regions reportedly attract nearly half of all spike-specific TCRs.

A single count supports this clone. The antigen remains undetermined. TCRdb keeps only in-frame clones here, not all; method: immunoSEQ multiplex PCR. The data show tens of thousands of clones, roughly nine tenths seen once. Germline V gene lookup returns CDR1 MGHRA and CDR2 YSYEKL. After removal of 5 bases from V and 7 bases from J, the junction contained 3 bases not matched to a gene. The CDR3 totals 14 residues. This chain joins TRBV4-1 and TRBJ1-6; 9 bases map to TRBD1. The sequencing used peripheral blood, collected 28 days after the second AZD1222 dose. The source of this sequence is an adult who received the AZD1222 COVID-19 vaccine. The CDR3 protein is CASSRDRENSPLHF. The DNA for the CDR3 is TGCGCCAGCAGCAGGGACAGGGAGAATTCACCCCTCCACTTT.